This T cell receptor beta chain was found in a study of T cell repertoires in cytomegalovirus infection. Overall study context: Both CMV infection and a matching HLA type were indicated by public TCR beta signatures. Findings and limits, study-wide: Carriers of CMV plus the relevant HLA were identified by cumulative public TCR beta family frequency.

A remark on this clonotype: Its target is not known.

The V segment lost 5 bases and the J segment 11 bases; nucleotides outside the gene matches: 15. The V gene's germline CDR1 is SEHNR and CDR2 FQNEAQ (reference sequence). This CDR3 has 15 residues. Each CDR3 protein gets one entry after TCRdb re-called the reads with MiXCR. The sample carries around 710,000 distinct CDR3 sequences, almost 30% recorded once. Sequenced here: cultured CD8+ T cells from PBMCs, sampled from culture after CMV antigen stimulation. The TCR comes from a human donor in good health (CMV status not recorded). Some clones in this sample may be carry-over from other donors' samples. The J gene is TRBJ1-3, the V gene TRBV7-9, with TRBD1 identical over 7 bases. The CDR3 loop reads CASSPPTGRVHPIYF. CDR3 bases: TGTGCCAGCAGCCCACCGACAGGGAGGGTACACCCCATATATTTT.